Listed here are 11 T cell receptor beta chains from one sample, sequenced in a study of shared clonotypes between healthy human individuals. The method was immunoSEQ multiplex PCR; TCRdb's version includes in-frame clones alone and lacks a portion of them. The data contain some 800,000 clones, about 91% of them singletons. In the naive CD8 group, cells lacked CD45RO and were positively selected for CCR7, so terminally differentiated effector memory CD45RA+ cells were left out. Sequenced: naive CD8+ T cells sorted from blood. Receptor source: a man younger than 40 in good health.

The V and J genes are TRBV27 and TRBJ1-1, with D perhaps TRBD1 (6 bases). The length of the CDR3 is 13 residues. The germline V and J ends were trimmed by 1 base and 3 bases, with 6 bases remaining between them. The V gene's germline CDR1 is MNHEY and CDR2 SMNVEV (reference sequence). DNA of the CDR3: TGTGCCAGCAGTTTATACAGGGACACTGAAGCTTTCTTT. This sequence encodes CASSLYRDTEAFF.

This rearrangement joins TRBV29-1 to TRBJ2-1; TRBD2 might be the D (6 bases). The CDR3 is made up of 14 amino acids. Per germline, CDR1 SQVTM and CDR2 ANQGSEA. Trimming took off 4 bases at V and 8 bases at J, with 18 bases between the two ends. The CDR3 DNA is TGCAGCGTTGGAGGAGGGGTTTTGTTCGATGAGCAGTTCTTC. As protein: CSVGGGVLFDEQFF.

The V and J genes are TRBV27 and TRBJ2-7; 11 bases agree with TRBD2. CDR3 length: 14 residues. Germline CDR1 and CDR2: MNHEY and SMNVEV (reference sequence). J was trimmed by 3 bases and V by 8 bases; bases with no gene match: 6. The CDR3 nucleotides are TGTGCCAGCCGGGGGACTAGCGGAGGCTACGAGCAGTACTTC. The encoded protein is CASRGTSGGYEQYF.

In nucleotides, the CDR3 is TGTGCCAGCAGCTTAGTGGCCGGGACTACGGACAATGAGCAGTTCTTC. Protein sequence: CASSLVAGTTDNEQFF. The rearrangement links TRBV7-9 to TRBJ2-1; TRBD2 matches at 7 bases. V shed 1 base, J shed 5 bases, and the junction held 8 bases outside the gene matches. Germline CDR1 is SEHNR and CDR2 is FQNEAQ (reference sequence). The CDR3 is 16 amino acids.

The chain joins TRBV7-8 to TRBJ2-7, with D tentatively TRBD1 (5 bases). The germline CDR1 and CDR2 sequences are SGHVS and FQNEAQ. V lost 0 bases, J lost 2 bases, and 11 bases lay in between. CDR3 length equals 15 residues. The CDR3 nucleotides read TGTGCCAGCAGCTTAGCGGTGGCAGGGCCCTACGAGCAGTACTTC. Its protein product is CASSLAVAGPYEQYF.

The chain uses TRBV28 and TRBJ2-7; 9 bases line up with TRBD1. Germline CDR1 reads MDHEN; CDR2 reads SYDVKM. This CDR3 comprises 15 residues. V shed 7 bases, J shed 3 bases, and the junction held 10 bases outside the gene matches. The CDR3 here is CASNKNRDRDYEQYF. The CDR3, as DNA: TGTGCCAGCAACAAAAACCGGGACAGGGACTACGAGCAGTACTTC.

The J gene is TRBJ2-4, the V gene TRBV28; D tentatively fits TRBD1 or TRBD2 (6 bases each). With 5 bases removed from V and 5 bases from J, the gap between germline ends came to 19 bases. The CDR3 is 16 residues long. The germline V gene has CDR1 MDHEN and CDR2 SYDVKM. The CDR3 nucleotides are TGTGCCAGCAGTACGGGGACACGCGGAGGGGAAAACATTCAGTACTTC. Translated, it gives CASSTGTRGGENIQYF.

This clone appeared a single time. The chain recombines TRBV7-9 with TRBJ2-1, with D possibly matching TRBD2 (6 bases). Germline V CDR1 and CDR2: SEHNR, FQNEAQ (reference sequence). The CDR3 is made up of 16 amino acids. V lost 5 bases, J lost 2 bases, and 16 bases lay in between. CDR3 amino acids: CASSLAGTPAYNEQFF. CDR3 in DNA: TGTGCCAGCAGCCTGGCGGGGACTCCCGCCTACAATGAGCAGTTCTTC.

The rearrangement links TRBV2 to TRBJ2-3; D remains unclear. The CDR3 has 15 amino acids. Trimming removed 0 bases at V and 10 bases at J, with 17 bases between. Germline V gene data show CDR1 as SNHLY and CDR2 as FYNNEI. The CDR3 bases are TGTGCCAGCAGTGAAGCGCCGCTAGGTCCCCCCGCGCAGTATTTT. It codes for CASSEAPLGPPAQYF.

The rearrangement links TRBV11-2 to TRBJ2-7, with D possibly matching TRBD1 (5 bases). Germline CDR1 and CDR2: SGHAT and FQNNGV. V dropped 6 bases and J dropped 5 bases, with 11 bases sitting between them. This CDR3 spans 12 amino acids. The CDR3 nucleotides are TGTGCCAGCAGACGCAGGGTCCACGAGCAGTACTTC. Residues: CASRRRVHEQYF. The full variable domain, rest sourced from reference TRBV11-2 and TRBJ2-7, is EAGVAQSPRYKIIEKRQSVAFWCNPISGHATLYWYQQILGQGPKLLIQFQNNGVVDDSQLPKDRFSAERLKGVDSTLKIQPAKLEDSAVYLCASRRRVHEQYFGPGTRLTVT.

The J gene is TRBJ2-5, the V gene TRBV9; the D gene is possibly TRBD2 (6 bases). The CDR3 is 14 residues long. V was clipped by 6 bases and J by 10 bases, with 22 bases between them. CDR1 and CDR2 from the germline V gene are SGDLS and YYNGEE. CDR3 DNA sequence: TGTGCCAGCACCAAGGGACTGATGGATAGAGACCAGTACTTC. This gives the protein CASTKGLMDRDQYF.